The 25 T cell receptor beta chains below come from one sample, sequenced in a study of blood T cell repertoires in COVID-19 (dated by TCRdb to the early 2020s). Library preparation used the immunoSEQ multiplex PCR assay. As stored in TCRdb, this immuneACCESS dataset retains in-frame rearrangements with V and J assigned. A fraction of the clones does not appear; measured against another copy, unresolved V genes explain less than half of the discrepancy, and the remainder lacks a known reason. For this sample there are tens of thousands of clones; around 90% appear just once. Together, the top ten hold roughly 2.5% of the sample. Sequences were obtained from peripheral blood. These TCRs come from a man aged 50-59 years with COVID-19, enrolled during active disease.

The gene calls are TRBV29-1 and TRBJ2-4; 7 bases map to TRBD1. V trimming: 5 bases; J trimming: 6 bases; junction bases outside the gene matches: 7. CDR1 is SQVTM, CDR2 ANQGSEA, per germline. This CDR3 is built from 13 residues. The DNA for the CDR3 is TGCAGCGTTCAACAGGGGCTAGGAAACATTCAGTACTTC. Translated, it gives CSVQQGLGNIQYF.

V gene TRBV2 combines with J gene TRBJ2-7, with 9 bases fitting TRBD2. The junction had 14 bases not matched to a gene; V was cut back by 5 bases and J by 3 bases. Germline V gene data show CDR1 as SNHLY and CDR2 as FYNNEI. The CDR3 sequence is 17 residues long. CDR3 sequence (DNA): TGTGCCAGCAGTCAGGGTAGCGGGGGACTCGCCCTCTACGAGCAGTACTTC. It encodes CASSQGSGGLALYEQYF.

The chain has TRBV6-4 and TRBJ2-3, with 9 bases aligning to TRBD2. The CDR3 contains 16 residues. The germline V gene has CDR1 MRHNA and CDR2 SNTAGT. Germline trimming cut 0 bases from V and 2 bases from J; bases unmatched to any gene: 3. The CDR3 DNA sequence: TGTGCCAGCAGTGACTCTCAGCGGGGGGCCACAGATACGCAGTATTTT. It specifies CASSDSQRGATDTQYF.

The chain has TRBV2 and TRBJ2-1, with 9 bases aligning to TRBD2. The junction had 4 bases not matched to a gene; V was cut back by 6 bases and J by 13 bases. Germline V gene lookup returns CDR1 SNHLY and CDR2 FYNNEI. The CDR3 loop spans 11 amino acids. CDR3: CASRAGGPQFF. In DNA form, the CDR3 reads TGTGCCAGCAGGGCGGGGGGGCCCCAGTTCTTC.

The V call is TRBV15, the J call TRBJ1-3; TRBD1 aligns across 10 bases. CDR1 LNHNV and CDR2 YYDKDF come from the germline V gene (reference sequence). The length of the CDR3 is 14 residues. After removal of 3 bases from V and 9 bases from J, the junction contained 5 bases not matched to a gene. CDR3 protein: CATSRGTGESTIYF. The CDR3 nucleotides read TGTGCCACCAGCAGGGGGACAGGGGAGTCCACCATATATTTT.

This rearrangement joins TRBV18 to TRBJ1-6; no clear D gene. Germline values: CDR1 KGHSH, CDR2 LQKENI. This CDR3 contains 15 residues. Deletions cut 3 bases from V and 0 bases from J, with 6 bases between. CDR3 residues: CASSPGSSYNSPLHF. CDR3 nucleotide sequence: TGTGCCAGCTCACCGGGGAGCTCCTATAATTCACCCCTCCACTTT.

The chain's CDR3 is CASSGTGGPSETQYF. The CDR3 nucleotides are TGCGCCAGCAGCGGGACAGGGGGCCCCAGCGAGACCCAGTACTTC. The chain links TRBV5-1 to TRBJ2-5; 12 bases match TRBD1. Germline V gives CDR1 SGHRS, CDR2 YFSETQ. V lost 4 bases and J lost 5; bases outside the gene matches: 6. The CDR3 sequence is 15 residues long.

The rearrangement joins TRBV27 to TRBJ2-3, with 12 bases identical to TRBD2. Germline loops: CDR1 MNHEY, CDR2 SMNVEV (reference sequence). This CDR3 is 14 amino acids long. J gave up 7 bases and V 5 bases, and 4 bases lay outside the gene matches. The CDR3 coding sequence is TGTGCCAGCAGTCCACTAGCGGGGGGAAATACGCAGTATTTT. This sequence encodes CASSPLAGGNTQYF.

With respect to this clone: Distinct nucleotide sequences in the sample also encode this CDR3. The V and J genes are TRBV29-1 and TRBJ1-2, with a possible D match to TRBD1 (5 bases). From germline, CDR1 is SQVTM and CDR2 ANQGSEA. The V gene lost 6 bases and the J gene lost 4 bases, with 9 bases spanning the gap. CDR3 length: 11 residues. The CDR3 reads CSVDRGYGYTF. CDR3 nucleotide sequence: TGCAGCGTCGATAGGGGCTATGGCTACACCTTC.

The CDR3 loop is CATSQSGGTDTQYF. The CDR3 bases are TGTGCCACCAGTCAAAGCGGGGGCACAGATACGCAGTATTTT. The chain uses TRBV24-1 and TRBJ2-3, with TRBD2 matching 7 bases. The CDR3 is made up of 14 amino acids. Germline V gene lookup returns CDR1 KGHDR and CDR2 SFDVKD. With 6 bases clipped from V and 1 base from J, the junction kept 3 bases outside the gene matches.

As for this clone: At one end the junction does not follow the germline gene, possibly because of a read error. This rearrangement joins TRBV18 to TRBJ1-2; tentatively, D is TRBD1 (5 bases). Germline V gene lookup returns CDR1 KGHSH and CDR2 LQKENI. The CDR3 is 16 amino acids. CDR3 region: CASSPPSGHTNYGYTF. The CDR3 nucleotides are TGTGCCAGCTCGCCACCTTCAGGGCACACTAACTATGGCTACACCTTC.

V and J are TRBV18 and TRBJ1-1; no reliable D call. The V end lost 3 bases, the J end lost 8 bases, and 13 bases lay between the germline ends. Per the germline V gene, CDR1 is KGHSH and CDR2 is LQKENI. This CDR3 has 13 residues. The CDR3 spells CASSPNREGEAFF. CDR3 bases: TGTGCCAGCTCACCCAACCGGGAAGGGGAAGCTTTCTTT.

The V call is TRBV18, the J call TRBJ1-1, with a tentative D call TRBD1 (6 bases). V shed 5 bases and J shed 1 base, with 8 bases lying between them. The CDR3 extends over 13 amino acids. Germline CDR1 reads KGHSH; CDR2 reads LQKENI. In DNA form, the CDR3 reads TGTGCCAGCTCAAGGACAGAGAACACTGAAGCTTTCTTT. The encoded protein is CASSRTENTEAFF.

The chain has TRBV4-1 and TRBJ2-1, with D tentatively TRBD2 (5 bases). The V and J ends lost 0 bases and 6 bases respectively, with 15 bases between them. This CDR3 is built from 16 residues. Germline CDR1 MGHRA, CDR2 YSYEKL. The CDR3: CASSQDRSGGLNEQFF. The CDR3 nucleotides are TGCGCCAGCAGCCAAGATAGATCGGGCGGGCTCAATGAGCAGTTCTTC.

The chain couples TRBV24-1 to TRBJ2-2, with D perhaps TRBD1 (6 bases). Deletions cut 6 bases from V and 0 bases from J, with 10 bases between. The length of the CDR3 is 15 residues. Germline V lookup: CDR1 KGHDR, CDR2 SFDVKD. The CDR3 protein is CATSFGQPNTGELFF. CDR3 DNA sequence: TGTGCCACCAGTTTTGGACAGCCGAACACCGGGGAGCTGTTTTTT.

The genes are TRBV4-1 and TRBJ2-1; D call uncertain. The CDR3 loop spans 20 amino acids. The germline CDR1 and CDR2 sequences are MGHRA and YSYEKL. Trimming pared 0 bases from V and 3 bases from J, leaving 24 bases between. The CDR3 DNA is TGCGCCAGCAGCCAAGAAGGCATGAGGCGCCTTCGAAGGATCTACAATGAGCAGTTCTTC. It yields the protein CASSQEGMRRLRRIYNEQFF.

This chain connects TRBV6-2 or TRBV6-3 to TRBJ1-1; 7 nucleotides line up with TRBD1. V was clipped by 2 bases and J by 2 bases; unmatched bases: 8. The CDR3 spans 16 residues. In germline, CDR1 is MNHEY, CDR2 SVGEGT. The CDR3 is CASSYPTGALNTEAFF. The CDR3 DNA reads TGTGCCAGCAGTTACCCTACAGGGGCACTAAACACTGAAGCTTTCTTT.

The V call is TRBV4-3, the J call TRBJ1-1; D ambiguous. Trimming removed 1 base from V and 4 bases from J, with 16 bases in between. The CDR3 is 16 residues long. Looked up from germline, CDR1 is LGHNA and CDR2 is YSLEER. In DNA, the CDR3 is TGCGCCAGCAGCCAAGGGAGAGGACTGGGAAGCACTGAAGCTTTCTTT. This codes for CASSQGRGLGSTEAFF.

CDR3 DNA: TGTGCCAGCAGTTCAGGGTCGTGGCAGCCCCAGCATTTT. It specifies CASSSGSWQPQHF. This chain links TRBV28 with TRBJ1-5; possible D gene TRBD1, 5 bases. Germline V CDR1 and CDR2: MDHEN, SYDVKM. The ends were cut back, 4 bases at V and 7 bases at J, with 11 bases in the middle. The CDR3 runs 13 residues.

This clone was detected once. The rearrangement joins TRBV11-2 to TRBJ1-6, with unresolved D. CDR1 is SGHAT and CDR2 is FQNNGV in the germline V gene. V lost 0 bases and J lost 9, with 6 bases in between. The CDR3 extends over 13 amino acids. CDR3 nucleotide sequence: TGTGCCAGCAGCTTAGACTTTTCTTCACCCCTCCACTTT. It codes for CASSLDFSSPLHF.

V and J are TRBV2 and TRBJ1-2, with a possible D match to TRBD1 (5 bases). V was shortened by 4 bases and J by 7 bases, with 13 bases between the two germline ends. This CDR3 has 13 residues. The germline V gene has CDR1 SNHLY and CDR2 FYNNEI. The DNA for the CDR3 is TGTGCCAGCAGTGTTCCAATTCAGGGTGGCTACACCTTC. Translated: CASSVPIQGGYTF. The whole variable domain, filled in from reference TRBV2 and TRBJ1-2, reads EPEVTQTPSHQVTQMGQEVILRCVPISNHLYFYWYRQILGQKVEFLVSFYNNEISEKSEIFDDQFSVERPDGSNFTLKIRSTKLEDSAMYFCASSVPIQGGYTFGSGTRLTVV.

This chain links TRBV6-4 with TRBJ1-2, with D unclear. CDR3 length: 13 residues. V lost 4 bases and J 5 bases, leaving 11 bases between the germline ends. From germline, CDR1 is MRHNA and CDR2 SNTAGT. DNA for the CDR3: TGTGCCAGCAGTGCCTCATCAGGTTATGGCTACACCTTC. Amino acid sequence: CASSASSGYGYTF.

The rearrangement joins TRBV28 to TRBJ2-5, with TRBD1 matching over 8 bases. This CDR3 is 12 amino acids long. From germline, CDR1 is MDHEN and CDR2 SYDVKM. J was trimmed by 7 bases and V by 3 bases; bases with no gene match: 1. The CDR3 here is CASSFDRGTQYF. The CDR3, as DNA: TGTGCCAGCAGTTTCGACAGGGGGACCCAGTACTTC.

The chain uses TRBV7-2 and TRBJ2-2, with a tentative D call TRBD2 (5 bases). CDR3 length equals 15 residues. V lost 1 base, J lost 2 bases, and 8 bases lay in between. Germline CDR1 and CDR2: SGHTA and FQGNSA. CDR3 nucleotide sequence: TGTGCCAGCAGCTTAGGTCGGACTAACACCGGGGAGCTGTTTTTT. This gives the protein CASSLGRTNTGELFF.

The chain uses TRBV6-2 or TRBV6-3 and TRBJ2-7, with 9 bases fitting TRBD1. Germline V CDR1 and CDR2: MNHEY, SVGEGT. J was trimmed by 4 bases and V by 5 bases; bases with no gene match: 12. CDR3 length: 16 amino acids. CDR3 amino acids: CASSPRGTGRMYEQYF. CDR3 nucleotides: TGTGCCAGCAGTCCCCGAGGGACAGGGAGAATGTACGAGCAGTACTTC.